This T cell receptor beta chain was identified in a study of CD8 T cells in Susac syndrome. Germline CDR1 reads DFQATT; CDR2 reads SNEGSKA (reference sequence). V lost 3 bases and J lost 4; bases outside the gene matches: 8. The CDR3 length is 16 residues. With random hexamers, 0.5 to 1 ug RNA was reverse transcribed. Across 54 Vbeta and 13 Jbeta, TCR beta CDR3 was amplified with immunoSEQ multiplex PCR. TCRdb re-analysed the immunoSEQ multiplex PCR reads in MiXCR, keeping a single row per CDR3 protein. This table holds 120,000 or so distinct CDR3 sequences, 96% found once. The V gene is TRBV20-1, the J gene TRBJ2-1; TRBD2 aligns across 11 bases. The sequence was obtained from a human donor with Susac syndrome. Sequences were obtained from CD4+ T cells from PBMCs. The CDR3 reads CSASRLAGSLYNEQFF. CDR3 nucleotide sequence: TGCAGTGCTAGTCGACTAGCGGGATCTCTATACAATGAGCAGTTCTTC.